This is a list of T cell receptor beta chains from one sample in a study of blood T cell repertoires in COVID-19. The data were produced by immunoSEQ multiplex PCR, yet TCRdb's version contains in-frame clones alone and is incomplete. Of more than 25,000 clones in the sample, roughly 84% were seen once. The specimen sequenced was peripheral blood. The receptors were gathered from a man between 50 and 59 years old with active COVID-19. Both conserved end residues are part of each CDR3. The D gene is left open where the match is weak. Expanded clones get a size class; other rows say once, few or many, or leave the size out.

NA	13	TRBV12-3/TRBV12-4	NA	TRBJ1-2	TGTGCCAGCAGTTCCACAGGTTACCCGGGCTACACCTTC	CASSSTGYPGYTF
NA	15	TRBV18	TRBD1	TRBJ2-3	TGTGCCAGCTCACCCGGGACAGGGTACACAGATACGCAGTATTTT	CASSPGTGYTDTQYF
NA	13	TRBV19	TRBD1	TRBJ2-1	TGTGCCAGTAGTATAAGGGACAGTAATGAGCAGTTCTTC	CASSIRDSNEQFF
few	13	TRBV7-9	NA	TRBJ1-6	TGTGCCAGCAGCTTAACGTCGGGTTCACCCCTCCACTTT	CASSLTSGSPLHF
NA	14	TRBV6-1	NA	TRBJ2-3	TGTGCCAGCAGTGAATCGCGGAGCGCAGATACGCAGTATTTT	CASSESRSADTQYF
NA	15	TRBV5-1	NA	TRBJ1-6	TGCGCCAGCAGCTTGGCCGGACAGCACAATTCACCCCTCCACTTT	CASSLAGQHNSPLHF
once	16	TRBV3-1/TRBV3-2	TRBD1	TRBJ1-3	TGTGCCAGCAGCCAATTCACAGGGGGCACTGGAAACACCATATATTTT	CASSQFTGGTGNTIYF
NA	11	TRBV6-1	NA	TRBJ1-1	TGTGCCAGCAGTGAACGGGGAGAAGCTTTCTTT	CASSERGEAFF
NA	14	TRBV7-3	NA	TRBJ2-3	TGTGCCAGCAGCTTAACGGGGGGAACAGATACGCAGTATTTT	CASSLTGGTDTQYF
NA	11	TRBV11-3	TRBD2	TRBJ2-1	TGTGCCAGCAGCTTCGCGGGAGAGGTGTTCTTC	CASSFAGEVFF
NA	15	TRBV7-7	TRBD2	TRBJ2-2	TGTGCTAGCAGCTTGGCCAGCGGGGGGACCGGGGAGCTGTTTTTT	CASSLASGGTGELFF
NA	13	TRBV6-5	NA	TRBJ2-1	TGTGCCAGCACTCGGGGGTTCTACAATGAGCAGTTCTTC	CASTRGFYNEQFF
NA	14	TRBV11-2	TRBD1	TRBJ2-4	TGTGCCAGCAGCCCGACAGGGGGCGCGAACATTCAGTACTTC	CASSPTGGANIQYF
NA	11	TRBV20-1	NA	TRBJ2-5	TGCAGTGCTAGTCCCGGAGAGACCCAGTACTTC	CSASPGETQYF
NA	14	TRBV7-9	NA	TRBJ2-5	TGTGCCAGCAGCTTAGCGGGAGGCTCAGAGACCCAGTACTTC	CASSLAGGSETQYF
NA	14	TRBV2	TRBD1	TRBJ1-1	TGTGCCAGCACCAGAGATGGACAGGCAGCTGAAGCTTTCTTT	CASTRDGQAAEAFF
NA	15	TRBV11-2	TRBD1	TRBJ1-6	TGTGCCAGCAGCCCCAGGGGGCGAATTGATTCACCCCTCCACTTT	CASSPRGRIDSPLHF
NA	11	TRBV6-2/TRBV6-3	NA	TRBJ1-2	TGTGCCAGCAGTCATAACTATGGCTACACCTTC	CASSHNYGYTF
NA	13	TRBV6-1	TRBD2	TRBJ2-1	TGTGCCAGCAGTGAAAGGTCTAGCGGGGGTAACTTCTTC	CASSERSSGGNFF
NA	17	TRBV7-6	TRBD1	TRBJ1-2	TGTGCCAGCAGCCCGGGGGGGGCTCGACAGGGAGTAAGCGGCTACACCTTC	CASSPGGARQGVSGYTF
once	16	TRBV6-2/TRBV6-3	NA	TRBJ1-5	TGTGCCAGCAGTTACTCTCGCAGAAATAGCAATCAGCCCCAGCATTTT	CASSYSRRNSNQPQHF
NA	14	TRBV4-1	NA	TRBJ2-1	TGCGCCAGCAGCCAAGGATTCAACCTCATAGTGCAGTTCTTC	CASSQGFNLIVQFF
NA	14	TRBV5-6	TRBD1	TRBJ1-3	TGTGCCAGCAGCTCGCAGGGGGGAGGAAACACCATATATTTT	CASSSQGGGNTIYF
once	14	TRBV5-1	TRBD1	TRBJ2-1	TGCGCCAGCAGCTTGGGGGCAGGGGGCAATGAGCAGTTCTTC	CASSLGAGGNEQFF
NA	15	TRBV7-9	NA	TRBJ1-5	TGTGCCAGCAGCCGTCAGGGTCCCCTCAATCAGCCCCAGCATTTT	CASSRQGPLNQPQHF
once	17	TRBV5-8	TRBD1	TRBJ1-1	TGTGCCAGCAGCCATCCGGGACAGGGGAATCTGAACACTGAAGCTTTCTTT	CASSHPGQGNLNTEAFF
NA	20	TRBV19	TRBD1	TRBJ1-3	TGTGCCAGTAGTATGAGAATTGGGAGACAGGGATTTGGGTCTGGAAACACCATATATTTT	CASSMRIGRQGFGSGNTIYF
NA	14	TRBV6-2/TRBV6-3	NA	TRBJ2-1	TGTGCCAGCAGTTCCGGCGCCGAGGTCGATGAGCAGTTCTTC	CASSSGAEVDEQFF
once	14	TRBV5-1	TRBD1	TRBJ2-7	TGCGCCAGCAGCTCGGGACAGGGCAACTACGAGCAGTACTTC	CASSSGQGNYEQYF
NA	15	TRBV5-8	TRBD1	TRBJ2-3	TGTGCCAGCAGGCGCCGGGACAGGGGGCCGGATACGCAGTATTTT	CASRRRDRGPDTQYF